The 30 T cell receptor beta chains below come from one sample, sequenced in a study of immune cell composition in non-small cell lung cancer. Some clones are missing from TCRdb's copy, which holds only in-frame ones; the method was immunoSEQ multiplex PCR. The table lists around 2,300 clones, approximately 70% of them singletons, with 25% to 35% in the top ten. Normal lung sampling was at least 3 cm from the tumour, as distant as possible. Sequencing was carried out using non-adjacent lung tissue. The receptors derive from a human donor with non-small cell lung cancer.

The CDR3 sequence: CASSLGASVGYEQYF. CDR3 coding DNA: TGTGCCAGCAGCCTGGGGGCCTCGGTGGGTTACGAGCAGTACTTC. This chain joins TRBV7-9 and TRBJ2-7, with D perhaps matching TRBD1 (6 bases). CDR1 SEHNR and CDR2 FQNEAQ come from the germline V gene (reference sequence). Deletions cut 5 bases from V and 4 bases from J, with 18 bases between. This CDR3 contains 15 residues.

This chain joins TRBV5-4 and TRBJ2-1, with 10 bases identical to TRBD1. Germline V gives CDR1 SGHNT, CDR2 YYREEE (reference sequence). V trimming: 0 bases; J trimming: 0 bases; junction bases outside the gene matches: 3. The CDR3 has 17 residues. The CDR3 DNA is TGTGCCAGCAGCTTGGCCGGGACAGGGGCCTCCTACAATGAGCAGTTCTTC. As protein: CASSLAGTGASYNEQFF.

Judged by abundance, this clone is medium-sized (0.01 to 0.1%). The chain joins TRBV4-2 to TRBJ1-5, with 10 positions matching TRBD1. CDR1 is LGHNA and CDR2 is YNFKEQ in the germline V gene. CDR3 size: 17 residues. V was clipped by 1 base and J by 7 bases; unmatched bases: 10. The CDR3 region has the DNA TGTGCCAGCAGCCAAGCTTCACAGGGACAGGGGAACCAGCCCCAGCATTTT. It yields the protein CASSQASQGQGNQPQHF.

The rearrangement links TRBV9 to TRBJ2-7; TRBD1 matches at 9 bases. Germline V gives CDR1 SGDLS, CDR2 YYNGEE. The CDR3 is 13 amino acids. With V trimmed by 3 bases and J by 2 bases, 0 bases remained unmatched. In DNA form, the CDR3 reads TGTGCCAGCAGCGGACAGGGGGCCTACGAGCAGTACTTC. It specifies CASSGQGAYEQYF.

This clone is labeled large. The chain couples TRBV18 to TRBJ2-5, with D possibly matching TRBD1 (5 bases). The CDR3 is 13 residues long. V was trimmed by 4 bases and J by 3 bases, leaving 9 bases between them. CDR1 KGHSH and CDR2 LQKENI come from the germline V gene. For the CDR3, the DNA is TGTGCCAGCTCACTGACAGAAAAAGAGACCCAGTACTTC. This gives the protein CASSLTEKETQYF.

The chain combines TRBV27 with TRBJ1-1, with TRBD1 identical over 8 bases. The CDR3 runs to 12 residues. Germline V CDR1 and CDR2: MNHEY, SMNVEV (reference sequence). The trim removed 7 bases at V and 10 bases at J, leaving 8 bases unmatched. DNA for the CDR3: TGTGCCAGCACTTACGCAGGGGGCACAGCTTTCTTT. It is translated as CASTYAGGTAFF.

CDR3 residues: CASSGGSTGNTIYF. CDR3 nucleotide sequence: TGTGCCAGCAGCGGAGGGTCGACCGGAAACACCATATATTTT. V and J are TRBV9 and TRBJ1-3; D unclear. Germline-derived CDR1 and CDR2 are SGDLS and YYNGEE. This CDR3 contains 14 residues. V was trimmed by 3 bases and J by 4 bases, leaving 11 bases between them.

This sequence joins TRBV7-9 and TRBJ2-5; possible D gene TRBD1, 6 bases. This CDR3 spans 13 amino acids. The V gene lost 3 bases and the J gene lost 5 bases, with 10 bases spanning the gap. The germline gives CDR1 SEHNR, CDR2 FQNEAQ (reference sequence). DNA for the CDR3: TGTGCCAGCAGCTTCGCAGGGGCGGAGACCCAGTACTTC. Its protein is CASSFAGAETQYF.

The CDR3 DNA reads TGTGCCAGCAGCTTAGGGGGACAGGGTCTCGAAGCTTTCTTT. It translates to CASSLGGQGLEAFF. The V and J genes are TRBV11-2 and TRBJ1-1; 9 bases match TRBD1. Trimming cost V 1 base and J 8 bases; bases outside gene matches: 5. The CDR3 loop spans 14 amino acids. CDR1 SGHAT and CDR2 FQNNGV come from the germline V gene.

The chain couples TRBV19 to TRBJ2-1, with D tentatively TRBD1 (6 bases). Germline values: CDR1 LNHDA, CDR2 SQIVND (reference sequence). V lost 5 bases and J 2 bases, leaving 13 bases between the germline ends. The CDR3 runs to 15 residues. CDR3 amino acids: CASSLGQRPYNEQFF. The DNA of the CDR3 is TGTGCCAGTAGTCTCGGACAGAGGCCCTACAATGAGCAGTTCTTC.

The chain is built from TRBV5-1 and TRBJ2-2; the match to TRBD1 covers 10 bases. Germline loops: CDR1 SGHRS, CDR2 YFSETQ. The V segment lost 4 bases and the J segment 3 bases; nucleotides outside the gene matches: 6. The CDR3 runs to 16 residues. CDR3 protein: CASSTRDRGHTGELFF. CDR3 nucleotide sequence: TGCGCCAGCAGCACAAGGGACAGGGGACACACCGGGGAGCTGTTTTTT.

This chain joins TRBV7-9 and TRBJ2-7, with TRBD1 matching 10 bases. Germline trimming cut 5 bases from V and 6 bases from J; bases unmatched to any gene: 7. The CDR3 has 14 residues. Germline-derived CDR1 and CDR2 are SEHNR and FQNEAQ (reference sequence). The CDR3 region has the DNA TGTGCCAGCAGCCCTAGACAGGGGGCTTCCGAGCAGTACTTC. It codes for CASSPRQGASEQYF.

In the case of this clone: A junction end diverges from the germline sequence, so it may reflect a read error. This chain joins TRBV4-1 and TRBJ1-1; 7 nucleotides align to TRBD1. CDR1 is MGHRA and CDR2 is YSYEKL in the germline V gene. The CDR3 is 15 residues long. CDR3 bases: TGCGCCAGCAGCGAAGACAGGGTGGGGAACACTGAAGCTTTCTTT. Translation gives CASSEDRVGNTEAFF.

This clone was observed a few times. The CDR3 protein is CASSQEIQDYNEQFF. Here the CDR3 DNA reads TGTGCCAGCAGCCAAGAGATCCAGGATTACAATGAGCAGTTCTTC. The J gene is TRBJ2-1, the V gene TRBV14, with D unclear. The CDR3 totals 15 residues. Germline values: CDR1 SGHDN, CDR2 FVKESK. Trimming stripped 0 bases from V and 4 bases from J, with 10 bases between.

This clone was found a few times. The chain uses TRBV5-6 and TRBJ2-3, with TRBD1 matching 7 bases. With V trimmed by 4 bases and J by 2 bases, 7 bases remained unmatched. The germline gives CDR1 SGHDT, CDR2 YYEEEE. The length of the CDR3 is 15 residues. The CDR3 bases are TGTGCCAGCAGCCAGGACAGGCGGTACACAGATACGCAGTATTTT. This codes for CASSQDRRYTDTQYF. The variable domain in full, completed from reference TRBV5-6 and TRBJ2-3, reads DAGVTQSPTHLIKTRGQQVTLRCSPKSGHDTVSWYQQALGQGPQFIFQYYEEEERQRGNFPDRFSGHQFPNYSSELNVNALLLGDSALYLCASSQDRRYTDTQYFGPGTRLTVL.

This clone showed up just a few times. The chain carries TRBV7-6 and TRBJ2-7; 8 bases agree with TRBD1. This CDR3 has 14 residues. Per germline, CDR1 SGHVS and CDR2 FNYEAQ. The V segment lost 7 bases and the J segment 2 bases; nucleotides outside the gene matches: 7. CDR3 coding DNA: TGTGCCAGCACCTTCGGGACAGGACCCTACGAGCAGTACTTC. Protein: CASTFGTGPYEQYF.

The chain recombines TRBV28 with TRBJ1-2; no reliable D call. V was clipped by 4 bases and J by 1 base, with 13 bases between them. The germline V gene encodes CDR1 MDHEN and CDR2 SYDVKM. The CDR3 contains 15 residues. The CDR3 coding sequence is TGTGCCAGCAGTTCTCCTCGGGGTAATAACTATGGCTACACCTTC. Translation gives CASSSPRGNNYGYTF.

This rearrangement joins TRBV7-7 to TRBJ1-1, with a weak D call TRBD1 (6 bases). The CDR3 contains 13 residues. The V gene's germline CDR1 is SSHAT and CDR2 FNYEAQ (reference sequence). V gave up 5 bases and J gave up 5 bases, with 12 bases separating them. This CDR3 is CASSLQQGTEAFF. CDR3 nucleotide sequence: TGTGCCAGCAGCCTCCAGCAGGGGACTGAAGCTTTCTTT.

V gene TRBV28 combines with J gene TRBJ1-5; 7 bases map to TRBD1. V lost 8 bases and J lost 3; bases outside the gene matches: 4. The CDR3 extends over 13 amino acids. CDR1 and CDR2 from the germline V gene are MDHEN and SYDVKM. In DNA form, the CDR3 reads TGTGCCAGCGGGGACAGCTTCAATCAGCCCCAGCATTTT. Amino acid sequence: CASGDSFNQPQHF.

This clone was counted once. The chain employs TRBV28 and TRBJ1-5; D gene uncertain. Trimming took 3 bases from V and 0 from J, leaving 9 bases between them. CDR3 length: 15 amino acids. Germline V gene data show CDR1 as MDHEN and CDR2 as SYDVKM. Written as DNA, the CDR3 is TGTGCCAGCAGTTTCGGCGGCAATAGCAATCAGCCCCAGCATTTT. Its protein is CASSFGGNSNQPQHF.

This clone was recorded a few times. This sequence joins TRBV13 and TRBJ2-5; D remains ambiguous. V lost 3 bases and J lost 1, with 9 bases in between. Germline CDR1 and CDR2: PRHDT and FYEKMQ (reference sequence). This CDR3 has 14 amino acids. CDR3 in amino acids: CASSFRGIQETQYF. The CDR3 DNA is TGTGCCAGCAGCTTCCGTGGCATCCAAGAGACCCAGTACTTC.

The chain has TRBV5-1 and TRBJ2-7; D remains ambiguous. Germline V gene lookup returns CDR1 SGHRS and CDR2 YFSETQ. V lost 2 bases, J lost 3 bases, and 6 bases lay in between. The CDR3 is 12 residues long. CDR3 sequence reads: CASSFHGYEQYF. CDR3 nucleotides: TGCGCCAGCAGCTTCCACGGCTACGAGCAGTACTTC.

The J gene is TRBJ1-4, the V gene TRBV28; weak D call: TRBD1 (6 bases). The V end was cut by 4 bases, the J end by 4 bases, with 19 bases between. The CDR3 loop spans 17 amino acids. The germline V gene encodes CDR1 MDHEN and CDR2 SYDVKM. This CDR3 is CASSSPREGGDNEKLFF. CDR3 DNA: TGTGCCAGCAGTTCCCCCAGGGAAGGGGGGGATAATGAAAAACTGTTTTTT.

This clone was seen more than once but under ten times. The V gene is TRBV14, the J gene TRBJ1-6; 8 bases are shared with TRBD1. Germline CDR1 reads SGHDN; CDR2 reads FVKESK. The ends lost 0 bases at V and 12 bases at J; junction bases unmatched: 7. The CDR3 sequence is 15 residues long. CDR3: CASSQDRGTGEPLHF. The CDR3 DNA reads TGTGCCAGCAGCCAAGATAGGGGGACAGGAGAACCCCTCCACTTT.

This CDR3 is CASKVAGDSYGYTF. Written as DNA, the CDR3 is TGTGCCAGCAAGGTCGCAGGGGATAGCTATGGCTACACCTTC. V is TRBV6-1 and J is TRBJ1-2; TRBD1 is a possible D gene (6 bases). The V end was cut by 7 bases, the J end by 4 bases, with 16 bases between. From germline, CDR1 is MNHNS and CDR2 SASEGT. The CDR3 extends over 14 amino acids.

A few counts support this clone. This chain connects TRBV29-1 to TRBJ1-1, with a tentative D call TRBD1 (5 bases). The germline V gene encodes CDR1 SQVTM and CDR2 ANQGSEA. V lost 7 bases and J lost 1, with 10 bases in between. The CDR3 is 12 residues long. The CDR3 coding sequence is TGCAGCGCCTCGACAGCGAACACTGAAGCTTTCTTT. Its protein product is CSASTANTEAFF.

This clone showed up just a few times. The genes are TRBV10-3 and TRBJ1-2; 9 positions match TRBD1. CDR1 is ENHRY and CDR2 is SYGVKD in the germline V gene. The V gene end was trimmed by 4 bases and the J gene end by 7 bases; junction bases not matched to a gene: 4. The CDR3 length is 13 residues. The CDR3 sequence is CAISAQGAGGYTF. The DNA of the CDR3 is TGTGCCATCAGTGCACAGGGGGCGGGTGGCTACACCTTC.

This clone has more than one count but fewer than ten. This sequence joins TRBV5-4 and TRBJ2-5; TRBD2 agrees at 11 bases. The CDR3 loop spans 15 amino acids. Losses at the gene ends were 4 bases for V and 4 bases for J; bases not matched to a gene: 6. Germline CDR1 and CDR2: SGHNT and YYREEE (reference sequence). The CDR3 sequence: CASSGSGGAPETQYF. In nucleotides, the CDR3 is TGTGCCAGCAGCGGTAGCGGGGGGGCCCCAGAGACCCAGTACTTC.

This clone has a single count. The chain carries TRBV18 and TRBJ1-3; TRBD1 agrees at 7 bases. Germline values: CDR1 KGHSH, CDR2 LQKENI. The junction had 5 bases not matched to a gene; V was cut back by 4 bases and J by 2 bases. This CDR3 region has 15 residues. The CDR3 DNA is TGTGCCAGCTCACTGACCGGGACAGCTGGAAACACCATATATTTT. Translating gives CASSLTGTAGNTIYF. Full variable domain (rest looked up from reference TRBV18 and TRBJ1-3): NAGVMQNPRHLVRRRGQEARLRCSPMKGHSHVYWYRQLPEEGLKFMVYLQKENIIDESGMPKERFSAEFPKEGPSILRIQQVVRGDSAAYFCASSLTGTAGNTIYFGEGSWLTVV.

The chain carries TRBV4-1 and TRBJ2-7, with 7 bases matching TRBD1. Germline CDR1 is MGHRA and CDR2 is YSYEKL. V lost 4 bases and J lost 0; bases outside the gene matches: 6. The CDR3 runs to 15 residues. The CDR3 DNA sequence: TGCGCCAGCAGCCTTTCGGACAGGTCCTCCTACGAGCAGTACTTC. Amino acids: CASSLSDRSSYEQYF.